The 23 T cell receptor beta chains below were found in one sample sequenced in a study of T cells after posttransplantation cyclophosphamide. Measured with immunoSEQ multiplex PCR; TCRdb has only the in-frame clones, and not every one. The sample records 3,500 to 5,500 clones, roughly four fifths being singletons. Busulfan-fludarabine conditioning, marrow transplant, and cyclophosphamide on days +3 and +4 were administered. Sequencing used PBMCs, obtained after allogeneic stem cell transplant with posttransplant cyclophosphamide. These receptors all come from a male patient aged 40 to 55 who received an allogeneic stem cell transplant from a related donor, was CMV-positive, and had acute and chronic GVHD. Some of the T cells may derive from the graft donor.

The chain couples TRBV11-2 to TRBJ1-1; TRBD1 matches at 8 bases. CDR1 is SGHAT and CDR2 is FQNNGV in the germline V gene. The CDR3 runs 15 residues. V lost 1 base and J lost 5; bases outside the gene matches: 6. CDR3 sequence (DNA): TGTGCCAGCAGCTTAGTTACAGGGGGACCAACTGAAGCTTTCTTT. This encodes CASSLVTGGPTEAFF.

The CDR3 sequence is CASSLAQGAMNTEAFF. The CDR3 coding sequence is TGCGCCAGCAGCTTGGCCCAGGGGGCAATGAACACTGAAGCTTTCTTT. The rearrangement links TRBV5-1 to TRBJ1-1, with TRBD1 matching over 8 bases. The CDR3 runs 16 residues. Unmatched junction bases numbered 4, after V lost 0 bases and J lost 0 bases. Germline V gene sequence: CDR1 SGHRS, CDR2 YFSETQ.

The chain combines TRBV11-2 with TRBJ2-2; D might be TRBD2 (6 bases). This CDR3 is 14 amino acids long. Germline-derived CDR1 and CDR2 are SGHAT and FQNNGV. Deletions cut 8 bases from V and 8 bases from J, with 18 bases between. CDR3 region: CASAPGRAGGELFF. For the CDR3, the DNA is TGTGCCAGCGCCCCAGGCAGGGCGGGGGGGGAGCTGTTTTTT. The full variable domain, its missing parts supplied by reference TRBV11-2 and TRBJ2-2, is EAGVAQSPRYKIIEKRQSVAFWCNPISGHATLYWYQQILGQGPKLLIQFQNNGVVDDSQLPKDRFSAERLKGVDSTLKIQPAKLEDSAVYLCASAPGRAGGELFFGEGSRLTVL.

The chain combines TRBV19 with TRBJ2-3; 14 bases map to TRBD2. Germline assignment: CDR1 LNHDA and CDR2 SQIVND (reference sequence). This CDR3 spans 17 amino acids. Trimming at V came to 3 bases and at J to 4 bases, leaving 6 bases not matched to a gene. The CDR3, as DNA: TGTGCCAGTAGTATTGGGACTAGCGGGAGACGCCCAGATACGCAGTATTTT. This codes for CASSIGTSGRRPDTQYF.

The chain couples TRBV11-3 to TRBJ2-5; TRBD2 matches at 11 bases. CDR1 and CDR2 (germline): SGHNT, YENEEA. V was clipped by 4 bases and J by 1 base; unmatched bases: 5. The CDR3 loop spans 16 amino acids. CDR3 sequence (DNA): TGTGCCAGCAGCTCCCTCGGGACTAGCGGCCAAGAGACCCAGTACTTC. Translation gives CASSSLGTSGQETQYF.

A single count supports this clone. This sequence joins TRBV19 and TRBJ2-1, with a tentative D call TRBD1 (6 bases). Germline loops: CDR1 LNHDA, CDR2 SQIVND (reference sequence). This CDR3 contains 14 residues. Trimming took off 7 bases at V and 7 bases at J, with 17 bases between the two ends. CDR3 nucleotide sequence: TGTGCCAGTACGTCTGGGGGCGTAAAAAATGAGCAGTTCTTC. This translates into CASTSGGVKNEQFF.

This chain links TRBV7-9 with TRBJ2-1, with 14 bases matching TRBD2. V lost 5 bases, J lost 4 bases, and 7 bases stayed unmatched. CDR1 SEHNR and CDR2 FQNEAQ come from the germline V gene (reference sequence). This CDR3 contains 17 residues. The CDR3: CASSLGGLAGAYNEQFF. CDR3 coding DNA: TGTGCCAGCAGCCTAGGGGGACTAGCGGGAGCGTACAATGAGCAGTTCTTC.

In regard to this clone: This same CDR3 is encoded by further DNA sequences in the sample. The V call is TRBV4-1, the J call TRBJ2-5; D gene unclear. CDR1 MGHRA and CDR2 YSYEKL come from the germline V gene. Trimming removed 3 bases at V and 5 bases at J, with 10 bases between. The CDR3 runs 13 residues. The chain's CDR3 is CASSHPSGETQYF. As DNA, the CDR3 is TGCGCCAGCAGCCACCCCTCCGGGGAGACCCAGTACTTC.

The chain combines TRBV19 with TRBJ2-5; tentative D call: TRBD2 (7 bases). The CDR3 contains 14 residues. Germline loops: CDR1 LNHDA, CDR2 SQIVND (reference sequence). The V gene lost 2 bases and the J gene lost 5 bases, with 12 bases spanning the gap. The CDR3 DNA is TGTGCCAGTAGTATACAGGGGCGGGGGGAGACCCAGTACTTC. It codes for CASSIQGRGETQYF.

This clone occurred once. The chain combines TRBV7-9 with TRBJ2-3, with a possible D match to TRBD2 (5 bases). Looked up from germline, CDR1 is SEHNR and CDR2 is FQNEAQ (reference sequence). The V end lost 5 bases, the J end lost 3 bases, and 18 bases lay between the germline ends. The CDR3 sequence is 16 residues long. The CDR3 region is CASSKGRGPKTDTQYF. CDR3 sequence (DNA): TGTGCCAGCAGCAAGGGCCGGGGTCCGAAGACAGATACGCAGTATTTT. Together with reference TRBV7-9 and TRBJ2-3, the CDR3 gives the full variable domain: DTGVSQNPRHKITKRGQNVTFRCDPISEHNRLYWYRQTLGQGPEFLTYFQNEAQLEKSRLLSDRFSAERPKGSFSTLEIQRTEQGDSAMYLCASSKGRGPKTDTQYFGPGTRLTVL.

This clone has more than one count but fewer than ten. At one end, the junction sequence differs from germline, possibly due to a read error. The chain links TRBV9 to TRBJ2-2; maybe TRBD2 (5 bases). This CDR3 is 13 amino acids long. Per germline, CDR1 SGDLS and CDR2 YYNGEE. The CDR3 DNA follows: TGTGCCAAGACGGGCCGAGAACACCGGGGAGCTGTTTTT. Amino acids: CAKTGREHRGAVF. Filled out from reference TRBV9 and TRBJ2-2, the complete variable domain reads DSGVTQTPKHLITATGQRVTLRCSPRSGDLSVYWYQQSLDQGLQFLIQYYNGEERAKGNILERFSAQQFPDLHSELNLSSLELGDSALYFCAKTGREHRGAVFGEGSRLTVL.

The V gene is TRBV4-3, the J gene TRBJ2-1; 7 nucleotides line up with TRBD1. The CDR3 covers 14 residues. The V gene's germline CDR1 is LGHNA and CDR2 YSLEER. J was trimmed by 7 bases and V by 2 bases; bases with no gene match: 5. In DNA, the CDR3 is TGCGCCAGCAGCCAAAGGCAGGGGGTAAATGAGCAGTTCTTC. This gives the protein CASSQRQGVNEQFF.

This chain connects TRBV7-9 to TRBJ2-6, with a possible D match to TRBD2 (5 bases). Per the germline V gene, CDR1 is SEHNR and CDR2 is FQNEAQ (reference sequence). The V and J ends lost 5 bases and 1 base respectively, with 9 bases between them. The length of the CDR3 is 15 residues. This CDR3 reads CASSIRGSGANVLTF. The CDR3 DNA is TGTGCCAGCAGCATACGGGGATCTGGGGCCAACGTCCTGACTTTC.

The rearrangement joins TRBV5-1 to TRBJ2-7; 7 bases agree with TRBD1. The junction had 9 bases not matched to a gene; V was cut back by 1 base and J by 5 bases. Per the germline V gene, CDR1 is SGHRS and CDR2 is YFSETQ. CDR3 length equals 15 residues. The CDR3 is CASSLWDSQQDEQYF. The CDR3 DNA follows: TGCGCCAGCAGCTTGTGGGACAGCCAACAGGACGAGCAGTACTTC.

In DNA, the CDR3 is TGCGCCAGCAGCCCCCTAGCGGGAGTTTCCTCCTACAATGAGCAGTTCTTC. Residues: CASSPLAGVSSYNEQFF. The chain has TRBV5-1 and TRBJ2-1, with 10 bases matching TRBD2. J gave up 0 bases and V 4 bases, and 7 bases lay outside the gene matches. The CDR3 has 17 residues. Germline-derived CDR1 and CDR2 are SGHRS and YFSETQ.

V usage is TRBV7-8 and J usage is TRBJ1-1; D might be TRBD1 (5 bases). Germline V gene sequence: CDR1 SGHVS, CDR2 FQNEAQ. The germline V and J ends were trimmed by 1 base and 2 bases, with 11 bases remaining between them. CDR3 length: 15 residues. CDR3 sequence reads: CASSLVSGVNTEAFF. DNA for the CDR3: TGTGCCAGCAGCTTAGTGTCGGGGGTCAACACTGAAGCTTTCTTT. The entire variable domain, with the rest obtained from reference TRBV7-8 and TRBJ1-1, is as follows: GAGVSQSPRYKVAKRGQDVALRCDPISGHVSLFWYQQALGQGPEFLTYFQNEAQLDKSGLPSDRFFAERPEGSVSTLKIQRTQQEDSAVYLCASSLVSGVNTEAFFGQGTRLTVV.

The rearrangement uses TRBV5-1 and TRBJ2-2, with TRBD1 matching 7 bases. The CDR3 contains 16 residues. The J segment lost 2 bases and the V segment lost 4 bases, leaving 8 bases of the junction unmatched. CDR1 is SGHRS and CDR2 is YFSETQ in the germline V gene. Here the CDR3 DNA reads TGCGCCAGCAGCCGAGGGGACAGACTTAACACCGGGGAGCTGTTTTTT. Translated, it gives CASSRGDRLNTGELFF.

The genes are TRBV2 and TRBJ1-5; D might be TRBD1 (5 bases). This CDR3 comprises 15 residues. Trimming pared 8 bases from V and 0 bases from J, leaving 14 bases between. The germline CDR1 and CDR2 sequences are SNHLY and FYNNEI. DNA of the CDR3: TGTGCCAGCGTCCTTGGGGCCCCTAGCAATCAGCCCCAGCATTTT. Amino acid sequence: CASVLGAPSNQPQHF.

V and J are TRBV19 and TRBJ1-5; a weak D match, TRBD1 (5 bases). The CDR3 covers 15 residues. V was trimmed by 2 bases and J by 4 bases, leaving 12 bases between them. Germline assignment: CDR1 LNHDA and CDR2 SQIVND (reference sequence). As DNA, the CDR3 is TGTGCCAGTAGTATAATTGCCGCAGGGAATCAGCCCCAGCATTTT. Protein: CASSIIAAGNQPQHF. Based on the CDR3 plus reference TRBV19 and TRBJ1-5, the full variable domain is DGGITQSPKYLFRKEGQNVTLSCEQNLNHDAMYWYRQDPGQGLRLIYYSQIVNDFQKGDIAEGYSVSREKKESFPLTVTSAQKNPTAFYLCASSIIAAGNQPQHFGDGTRLSIL.

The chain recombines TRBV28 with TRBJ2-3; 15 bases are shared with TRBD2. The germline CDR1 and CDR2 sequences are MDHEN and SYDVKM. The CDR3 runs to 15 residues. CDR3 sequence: CAAGGLAGGTNTQYF. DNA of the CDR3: TGTGCAGCAGGGGGACTAGCGGGAGGAACGAATACGCAGTATTTT.

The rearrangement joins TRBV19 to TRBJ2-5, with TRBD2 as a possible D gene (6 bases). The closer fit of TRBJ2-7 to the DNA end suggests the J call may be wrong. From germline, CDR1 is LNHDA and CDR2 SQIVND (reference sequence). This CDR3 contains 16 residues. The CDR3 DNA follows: TGTGCCAGTAGTATGACGGCTAGCGCCACCTCCTACGAGCAGTACTTC. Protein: CASSMTASATSYEQYF.

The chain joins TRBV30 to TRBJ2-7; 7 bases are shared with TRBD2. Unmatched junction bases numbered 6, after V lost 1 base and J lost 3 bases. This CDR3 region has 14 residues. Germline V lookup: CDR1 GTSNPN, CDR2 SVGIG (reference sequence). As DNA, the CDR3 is TGTGCCTGGAGTGCTAGCGGTCAAATCTACGAGCAGTACTTC. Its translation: CAWSASGQIYEQYF.

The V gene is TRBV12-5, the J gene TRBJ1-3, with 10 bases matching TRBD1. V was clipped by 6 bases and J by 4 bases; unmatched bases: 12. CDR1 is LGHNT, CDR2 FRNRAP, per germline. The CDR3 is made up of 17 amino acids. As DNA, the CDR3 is TGTGCTAGTGGCCCGATCCGGACAGGGGGAAGAGGAAACACCATATATTTT. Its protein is CASGPIRTGGRGNTIYF.